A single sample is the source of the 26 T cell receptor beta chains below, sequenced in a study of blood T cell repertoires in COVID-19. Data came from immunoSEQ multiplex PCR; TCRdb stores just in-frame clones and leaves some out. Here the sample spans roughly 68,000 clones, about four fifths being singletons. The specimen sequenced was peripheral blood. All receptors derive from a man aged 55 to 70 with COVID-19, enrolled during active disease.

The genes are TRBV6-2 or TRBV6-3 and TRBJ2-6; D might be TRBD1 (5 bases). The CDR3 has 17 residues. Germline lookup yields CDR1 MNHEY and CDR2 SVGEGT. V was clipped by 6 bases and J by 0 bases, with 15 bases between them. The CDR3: CASSRDRPASGANVLTF. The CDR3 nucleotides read TGTGCCAGCAGCCGCGACAGACCAGCCTCTGGGGCCAACGTCCTGACTTTC.

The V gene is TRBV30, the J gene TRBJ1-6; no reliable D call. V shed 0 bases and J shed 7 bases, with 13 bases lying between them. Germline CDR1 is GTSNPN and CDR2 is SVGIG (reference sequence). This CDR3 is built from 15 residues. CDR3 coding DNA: TGTGCCTGGAGTGTCGGGTCCGGAGAAAATTCACCCCTCCACTTT. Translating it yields CAWSVGSGENSPLHF.

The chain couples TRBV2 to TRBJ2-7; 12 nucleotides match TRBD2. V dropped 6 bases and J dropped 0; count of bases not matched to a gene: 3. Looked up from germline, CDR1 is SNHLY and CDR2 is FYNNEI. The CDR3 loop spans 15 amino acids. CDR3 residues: CASRLTSGSSYEQYF. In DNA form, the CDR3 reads TGTGCCAGCAGGTTGACTAGCGGGAGCTCCTACGAGCAGTACTTC.

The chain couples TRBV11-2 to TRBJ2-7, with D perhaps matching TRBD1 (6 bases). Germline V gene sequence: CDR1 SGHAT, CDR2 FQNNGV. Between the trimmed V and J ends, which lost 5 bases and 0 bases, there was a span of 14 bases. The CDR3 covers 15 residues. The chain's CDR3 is CASSILRGPSYEQYF. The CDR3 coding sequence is TGTGCCAGCAGCATTCTCAGGGGCCCCTCCTACGAGCAGTACTTC.

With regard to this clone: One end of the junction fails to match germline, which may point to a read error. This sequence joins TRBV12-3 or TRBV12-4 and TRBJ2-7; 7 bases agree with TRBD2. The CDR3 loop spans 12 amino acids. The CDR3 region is CASSSYSGTTHF. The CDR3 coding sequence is TGTGCCAGCAGTTCGTATTCTGGGACTACGCATTTC.

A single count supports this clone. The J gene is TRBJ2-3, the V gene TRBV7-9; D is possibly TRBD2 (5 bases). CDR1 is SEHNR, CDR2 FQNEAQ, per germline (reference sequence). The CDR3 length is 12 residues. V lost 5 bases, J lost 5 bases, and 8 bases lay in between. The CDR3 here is CASSPGGDTQYF. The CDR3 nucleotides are TGTGCCAGCAGCCCCGGAGGAGATACGCAGTATTTT.

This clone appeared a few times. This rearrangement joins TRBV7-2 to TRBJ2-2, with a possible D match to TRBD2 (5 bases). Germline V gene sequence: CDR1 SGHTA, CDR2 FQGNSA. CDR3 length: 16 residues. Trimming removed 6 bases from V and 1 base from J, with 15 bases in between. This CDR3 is CASSRSGGWNTGELFF. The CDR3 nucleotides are TGTGCCAGCAGTCGGAGTGGCGGGTGGAACACCGGGGAGCTGTTTTTT.

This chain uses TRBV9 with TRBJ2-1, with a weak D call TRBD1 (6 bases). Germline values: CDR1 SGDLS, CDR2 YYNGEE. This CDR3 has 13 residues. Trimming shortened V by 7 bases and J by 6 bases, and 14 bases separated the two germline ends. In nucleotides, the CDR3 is TGTGCCAGCGGATCAGGGGTGGCCAATGAGCAGTTCTTC. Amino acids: CASGSGVANEQFF. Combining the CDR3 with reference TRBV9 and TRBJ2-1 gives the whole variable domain DSGVTQTPKHLITATGQRVTLRCSPRSGDLSVYWYQQSLDQGLQFLIQYYNGEERAKGNILERFSAQQFPDLHSELNLSSLELGDSALYFCASGSGVANEQFFGPGTRLTVL.

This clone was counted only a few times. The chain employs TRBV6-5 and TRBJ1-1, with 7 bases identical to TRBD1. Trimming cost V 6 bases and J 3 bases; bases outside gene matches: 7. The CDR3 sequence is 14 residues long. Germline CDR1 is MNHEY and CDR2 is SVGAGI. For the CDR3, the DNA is TGTGCCAGCAGCATAACAGGGGATTACACTGAAGCTTTCTTT. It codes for CASSITGDYTEAFF.

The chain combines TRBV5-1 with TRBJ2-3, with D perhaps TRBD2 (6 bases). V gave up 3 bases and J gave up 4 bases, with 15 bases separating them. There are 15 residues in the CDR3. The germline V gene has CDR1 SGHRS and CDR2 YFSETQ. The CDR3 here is CASSSLNGGSDTQYF. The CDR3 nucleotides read TGCGCCAGCAGCTCCCTGAATGGAGGGTCAGATACGCAGTATTTT.

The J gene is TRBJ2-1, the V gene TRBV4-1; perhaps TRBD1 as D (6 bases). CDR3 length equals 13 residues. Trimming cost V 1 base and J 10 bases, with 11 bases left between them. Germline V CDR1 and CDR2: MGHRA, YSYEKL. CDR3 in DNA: TGCGCCAGCAGCCAAGTGGACAGACCCGAGCAGTTCTTC. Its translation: CASSQVDRPEQFF.

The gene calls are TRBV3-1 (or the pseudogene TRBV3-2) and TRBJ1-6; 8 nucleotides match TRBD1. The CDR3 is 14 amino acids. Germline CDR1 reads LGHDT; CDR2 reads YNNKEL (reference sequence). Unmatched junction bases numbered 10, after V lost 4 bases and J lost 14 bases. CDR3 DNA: TGTGCCAGCAGCCTAGGGACAGGTAGTGGGGCCCTCCACTTT. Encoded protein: CASSLGTGSGALHF.

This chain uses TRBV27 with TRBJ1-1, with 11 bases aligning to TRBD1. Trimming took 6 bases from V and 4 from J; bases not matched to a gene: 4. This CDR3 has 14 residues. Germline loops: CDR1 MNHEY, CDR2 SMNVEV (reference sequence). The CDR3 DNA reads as TGTGCCAGCAGCATAGGGACAGGGGGCACTGAAGCTTTCTTT. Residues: CASSIGTGGTEAFF.

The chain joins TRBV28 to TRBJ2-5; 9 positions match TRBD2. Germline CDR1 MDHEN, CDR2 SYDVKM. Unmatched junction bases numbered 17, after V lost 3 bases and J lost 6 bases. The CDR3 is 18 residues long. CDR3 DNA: TGTGCCAGCAGTTTTTCTCTGGTCGGCGGGAGGGCCGGTCAGACCCAGTACTTC. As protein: CASSFSLVGGRAGQTQYF.

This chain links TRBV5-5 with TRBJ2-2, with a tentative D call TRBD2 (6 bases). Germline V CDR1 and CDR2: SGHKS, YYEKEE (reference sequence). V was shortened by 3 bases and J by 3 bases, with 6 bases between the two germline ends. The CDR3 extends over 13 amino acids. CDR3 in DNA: TGTGCCAGCAGCTCGGGGGACACCGGGGAGCTGTTTTTT. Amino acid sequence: CASSSGDTGELFF.

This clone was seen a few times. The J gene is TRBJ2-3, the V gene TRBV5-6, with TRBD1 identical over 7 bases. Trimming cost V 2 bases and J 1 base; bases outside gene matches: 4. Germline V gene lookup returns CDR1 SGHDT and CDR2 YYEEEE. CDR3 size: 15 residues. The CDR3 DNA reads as TGTGCCAGCAGCTTTGGTACAGGGGGCACAGATACGCAGTATTTT. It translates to CASSFGTGGTDTQYF.

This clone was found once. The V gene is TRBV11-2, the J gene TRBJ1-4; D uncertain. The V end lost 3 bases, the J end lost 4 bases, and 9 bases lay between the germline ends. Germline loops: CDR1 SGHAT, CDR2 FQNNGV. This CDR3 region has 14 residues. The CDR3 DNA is TGTGCCAGCAGCTTGGGCCGGATTAATGAAAAACTGTTTTTT. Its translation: CASSLGRINEKLFF.

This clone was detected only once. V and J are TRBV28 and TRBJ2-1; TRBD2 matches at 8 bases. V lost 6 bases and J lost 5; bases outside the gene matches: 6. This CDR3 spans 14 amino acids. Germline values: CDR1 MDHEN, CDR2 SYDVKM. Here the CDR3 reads CASSPPGLDNEQFF. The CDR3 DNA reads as TGTGCCAGCAGCCCTCCGGGACTAGACAATGAGCAGTTCTTC.

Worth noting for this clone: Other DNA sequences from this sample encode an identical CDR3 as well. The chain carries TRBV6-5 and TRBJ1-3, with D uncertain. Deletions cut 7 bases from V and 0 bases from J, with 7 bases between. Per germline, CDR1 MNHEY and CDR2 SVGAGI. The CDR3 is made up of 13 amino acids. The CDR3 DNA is TGTGCCAGCACACAGAGCTCTGGAAACACCATATATTTT. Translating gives CASTQSSGNTIYF.

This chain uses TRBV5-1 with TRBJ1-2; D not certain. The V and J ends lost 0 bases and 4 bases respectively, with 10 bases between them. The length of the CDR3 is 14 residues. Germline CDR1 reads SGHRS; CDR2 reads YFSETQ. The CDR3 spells CASSLEEPRYGYTF. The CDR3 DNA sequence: TGCGCCAGCAGCTTGGAAGAGCCTCGCTATGGCTACACCTTC.

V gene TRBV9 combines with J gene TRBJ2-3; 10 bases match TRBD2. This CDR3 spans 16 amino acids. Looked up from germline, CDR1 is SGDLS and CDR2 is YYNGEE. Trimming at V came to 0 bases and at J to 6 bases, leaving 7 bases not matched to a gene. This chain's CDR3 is CASSVDGSGRVDTQYF. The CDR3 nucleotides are TGTGCCAGCAGCGTAGACGGGAGCGGGAGGGTTGATACGCAGTATTTT.

Here the CDR3 reads CASSGPFPSGFTDTQYF. In nucleotides, the CDR3 is TGTGCCAGCTCAGGCCCTTTCCCCTCGGGTTTCACAGATACGCAGTATTTT. The rearrangement links TRBV18 to TRBJ2-3; no clear D gene. Trimming stripped 5 bases from V and 2 bases from J, with 20 bases between. There are 17 residues in the CDR3. Germline lookup yields CDR1 KGHSH and CDR2 LQKENI. Drawing the rest from reference TRBV18 and TRBJ2-3, the complete variable domain is NAGVMQNPRHLVRRRGQEARLRCSPMKGHSHVYWYRQLPEEGLKFMVYLQKENIIDESGMPKERFSAEFPKEGPSILRIQQVVRGDSAAYFCASSGPFPSGFTDTQYFGPGTRLTVL.

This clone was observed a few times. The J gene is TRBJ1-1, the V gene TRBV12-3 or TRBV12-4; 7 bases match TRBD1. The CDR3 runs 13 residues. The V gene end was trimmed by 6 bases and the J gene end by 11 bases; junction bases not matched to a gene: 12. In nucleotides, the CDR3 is TGTGCCAGCAGCCTCGCCCTACAGGGGCGGGCTTTCTTT. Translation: CASSLALQGRAFF.

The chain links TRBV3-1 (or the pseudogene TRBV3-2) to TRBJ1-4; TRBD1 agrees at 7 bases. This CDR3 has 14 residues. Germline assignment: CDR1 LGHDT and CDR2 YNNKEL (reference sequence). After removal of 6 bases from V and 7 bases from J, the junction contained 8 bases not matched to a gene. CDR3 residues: CASRSDRAVEKLFF. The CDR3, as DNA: TGTGCCAGCAGATCCGACAGGGCGGTTGAAAAACTGTTTTTT.

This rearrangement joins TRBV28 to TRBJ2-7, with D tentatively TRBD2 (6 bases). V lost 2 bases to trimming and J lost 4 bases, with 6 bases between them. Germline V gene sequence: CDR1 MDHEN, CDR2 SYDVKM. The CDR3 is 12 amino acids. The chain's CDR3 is CASSLGGYEQYF. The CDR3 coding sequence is TGTGCCAGCAGTTTAGGGGGGTACGAGCAGTACTTC.

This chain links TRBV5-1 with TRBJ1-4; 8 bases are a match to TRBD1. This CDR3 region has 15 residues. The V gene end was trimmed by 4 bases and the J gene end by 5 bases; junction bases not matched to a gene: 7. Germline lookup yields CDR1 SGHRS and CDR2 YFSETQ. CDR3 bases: TGCGCCAGCAGCGAAAGGGACAGGCCAAATGAAAAACTGTTTTTT. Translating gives CASSERDRPNEKLFF.